What follows describes a single T cell receptor (beta chain). This sample was included in a study of OX40 agonist ivuxolimab in advanced cancers. The assay was immunoSEQ multiplex PCR, and TCRdb's table has in-frame clones only and misses some. The sample has approximately 68,000 clones; 87% are singletons. Deletions cut 7 bases from V and 2 bases from J, with 10 bases between. This CDR3 has 13 residues. Germline-derived CDR1 and CDR2 are SGHRS and YFSETQ. The receptor's source is an adult with an advanced solid tumor such as melanoma, head and neck, liver or kidney cancer. The source material was CD4+ or CD8+ T cells sorted from blood, sampled in a trial of the OX40 agonist ivuxolimab. The gene calls are TRBV5-1 and TRBJ1-3, with no clear D. The DNA of the CDR3 is TGCGCCAGCCAAGGAGGTCCTGGAAACACCATATATTTT. Its protein product is CASQGGPGNTIYF.